This TCR delta chain was sequenced in a study of gammadelta T cells in human blood. Trimming removed 4 bases from V and 0 bases from J, with 18 bases in between. There are 17 residues in the CDR3. The germline CDR1 and CDR2 sequences are TSWWSYY and QGS. This clone is medium-sized. Antigen specificity is unknown. TCRdb made new clone calls on the RT-PCR reads using CATT. The sample comprises some 270 delta-chain clones, about 15% of which are singletons, and 25% to 30% rests with the top ten. Study observations and caveats: Microbial exposure appeared to drive polyclonal γδ T cell expansion after birth.

The sequenced material came from non-Vgamma9Vdelta2 gamma-delta T cells from infant blood. The receptor comes from a human donor. The chain is built from TRDV1 and TRDJ1; D not certain. Written as DNA, the CDR3 is TGTGCTCTTGGGGCCCCCAGGGAATCTACTTACACCGATAAACTCATCTTT. This codes for CALGAPRESTYTDKLIF.